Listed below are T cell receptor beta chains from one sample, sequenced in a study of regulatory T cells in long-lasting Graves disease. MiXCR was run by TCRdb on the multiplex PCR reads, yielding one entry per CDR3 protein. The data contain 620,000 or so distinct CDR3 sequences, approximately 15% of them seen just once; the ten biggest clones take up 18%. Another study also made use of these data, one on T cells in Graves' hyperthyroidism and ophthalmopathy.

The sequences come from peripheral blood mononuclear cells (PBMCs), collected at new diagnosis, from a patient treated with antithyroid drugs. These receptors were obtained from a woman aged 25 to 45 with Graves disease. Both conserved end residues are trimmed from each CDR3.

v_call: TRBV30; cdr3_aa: AWNDGYPNNEQF
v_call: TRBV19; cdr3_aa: ASKTMSGTDQETQY
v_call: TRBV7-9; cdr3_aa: ASSLKGGSSYNEQF
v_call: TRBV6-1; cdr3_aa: ASSTDSGGNYGYT
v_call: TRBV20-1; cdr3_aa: SARLSHYEQY
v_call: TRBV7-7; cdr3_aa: ASSLSAVKIAKNIQY
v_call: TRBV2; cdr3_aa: ASTVQGGNTEAF
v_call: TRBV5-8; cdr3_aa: ASSMGSAKNIQY
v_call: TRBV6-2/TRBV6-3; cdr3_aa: ASSKTGSSYNEQF
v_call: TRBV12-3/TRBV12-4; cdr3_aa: ASSLVSGGNTIY
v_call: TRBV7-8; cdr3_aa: ASSLLAIAGGFQPQH
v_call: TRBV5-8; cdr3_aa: ASSLNFRGGGYT
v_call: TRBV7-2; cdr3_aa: ASSPPGGHIQY
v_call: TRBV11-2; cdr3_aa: ASSLEPRPNTEAF
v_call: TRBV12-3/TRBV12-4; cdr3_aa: ASSRLAGRNEQF
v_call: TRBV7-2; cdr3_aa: ASSLGSGVGNQPQH
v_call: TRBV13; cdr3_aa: ASSPGAVRELF
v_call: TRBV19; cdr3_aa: ASSRDRGPLYQETQY
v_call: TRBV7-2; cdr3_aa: ASSLVKVISTDTQY
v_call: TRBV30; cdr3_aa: AWSATGEGREQY
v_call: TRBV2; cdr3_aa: AGPGQGPNEQF
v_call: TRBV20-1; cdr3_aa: SARGGSTYNEQF
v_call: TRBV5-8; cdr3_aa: ASSPIRQGTYEQY
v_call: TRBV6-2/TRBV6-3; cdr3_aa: ASSGIYQGFNTEAF
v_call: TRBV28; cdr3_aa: ASKIMRNHGELF
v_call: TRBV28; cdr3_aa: ASSMGGATNEKLF
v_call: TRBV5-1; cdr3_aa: ASWDQLPYEQY
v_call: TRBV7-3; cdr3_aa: ASSLRDWPSEQY
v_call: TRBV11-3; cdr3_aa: ASSAGTGIRSETQY
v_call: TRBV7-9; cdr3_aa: ASSPRGGWGANVLT
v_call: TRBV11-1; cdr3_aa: ASSLTVPNTEAF
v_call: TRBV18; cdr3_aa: ASSPPARPYGYT
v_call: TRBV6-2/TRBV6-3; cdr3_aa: ASSPGLQGGTQY
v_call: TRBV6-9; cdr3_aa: ASSSLGYSYNSPLH
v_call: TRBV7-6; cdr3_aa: ASSLKLAEGDNEQF
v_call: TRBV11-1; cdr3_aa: ASSVDSLNYGYT
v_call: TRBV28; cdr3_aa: ASSYMTYEQY
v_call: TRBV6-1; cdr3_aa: ASSEGSQGPYGYT
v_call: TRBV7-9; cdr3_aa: ASSRQENYGYT
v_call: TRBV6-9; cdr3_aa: ASSYTRDFSYEQY
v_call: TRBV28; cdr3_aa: ASSLPRGHGNEQF
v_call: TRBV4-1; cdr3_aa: ASSRGGGPVPDEQF
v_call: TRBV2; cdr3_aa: ASSEIGQPQH